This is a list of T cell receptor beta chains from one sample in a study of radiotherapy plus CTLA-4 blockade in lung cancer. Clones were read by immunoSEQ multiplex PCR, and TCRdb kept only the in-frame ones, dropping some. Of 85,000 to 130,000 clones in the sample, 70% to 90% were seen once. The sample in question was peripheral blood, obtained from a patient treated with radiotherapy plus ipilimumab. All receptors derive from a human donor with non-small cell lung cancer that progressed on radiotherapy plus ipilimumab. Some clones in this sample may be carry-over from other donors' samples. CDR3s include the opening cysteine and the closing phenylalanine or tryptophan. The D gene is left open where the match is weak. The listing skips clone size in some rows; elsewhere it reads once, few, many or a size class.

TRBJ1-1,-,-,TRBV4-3,TGCGCCAGCAGCCAAGGGGGGGATTCAGGAACTGAAGCTTTCTTT,CASSQGGDSGTEAFF
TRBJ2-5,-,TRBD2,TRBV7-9,TGTGCCAGCAGCTTAAGGCCCGGAGCGGGGGCCGGGGAGACCCAGTACTTC,CASSLRPGAGAGETQYF
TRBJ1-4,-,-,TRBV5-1,TGCGCCAGCAGCTTCGGACAATCTAATGAAAAACTGTTTTTT,CASSFGQSNEKLFF
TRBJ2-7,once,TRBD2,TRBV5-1,TGCGCCAGCAGCTTGAGAAGCGGGGGGACCTACGAGCAGTACTTC,CASSLRSGGTYEQYF
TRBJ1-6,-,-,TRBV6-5,TGTGCCAGCAGTTACGGCGAGGGCTCACCCCTCCACTTT,CASSYGEGSPLHF
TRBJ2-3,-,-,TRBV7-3,TGTGCCAGCAGCTCCTCAGCAGGGGGCACAGATACGCAGTATTTT,CASSSSAGGTDTQYF
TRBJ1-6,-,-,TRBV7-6,TGTGCCAGGGCCGTTGGGGTCGCCTCCTATAATTCACCCCTCCACTTT,CARAVGVASYNSPLHF
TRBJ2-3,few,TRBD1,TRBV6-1,TGTGCCGGGGGACAGGGGGAAACAGATACGCAGTATTTT,CAGGQGETDTQYF
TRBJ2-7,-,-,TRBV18,TGTGCCAGCTCACCGGACAACGAGCAGTACTTC,CASSPDNEQYF
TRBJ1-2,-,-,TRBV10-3,TGTGCCATCAGTGGACTCGACTATGGCTACACCTTC,CAISGLDYGYTF
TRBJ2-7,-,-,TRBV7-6,TGTGCCAGCAGCTTAAGCGACGGGTCCTACGAGCAGTACTTC,CASSLSDGSYEQYF
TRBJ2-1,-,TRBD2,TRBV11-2,TGTGCCAGCAGCCCCCTGGGGGGGACCGGTATTAATTATGAGCAGTTCTTC,CASSPLGGTGINYEQFF
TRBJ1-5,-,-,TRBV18,TGTGCCAGCTCACCACAGACGGGGGATCAGCCCCAGCATTTT,CASSPQTGDQPQHF
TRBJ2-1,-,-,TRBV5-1,TGCGCCAGCAGCCCGACAGCGGGTAATGAGCAGTTCTTC,CASSPTAGNEQFF
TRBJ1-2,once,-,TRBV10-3,TGTGCCATCAGTGGGAATCACGGGACAATCTATGGCTACACCTTC,CAISGNHGTIYGYTF
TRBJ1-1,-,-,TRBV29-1,TGCAGCGTTGAAGATGGGTACACTGAAGCTTTCTTT,CSVEDGYTEAFF
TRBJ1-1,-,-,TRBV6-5,TGTGCCAGCAGTTACAAGTGGAACACTGAAGCTTTCTTT,CASSYKWNTEAFF
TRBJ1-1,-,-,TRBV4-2,TGTGCCAGCAGCCAAGATGTGGGGCGACGGGACACTGAAGCTTTCTTT,CASSQDVGRRDTEAFF
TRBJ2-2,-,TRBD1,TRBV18,TGTGCCAGCTCACCCCCGGGACAGGGTCACACCGGGGAGCTGTTTTTT,CASSPPGQGHTGELFF
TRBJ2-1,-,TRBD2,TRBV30,TGTGCCTGGAAGGGACTAGCGGGGGCAAGCTCCTACAATGAGCAGTTCTTC,CAWKGLAGASSYNEQFF
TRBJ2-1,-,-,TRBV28,TGTGCCAGCAGTTTATCCGGCCTTCCCTACAATGAGCAGTTCTTC,CASSLSGLPYNEQFF
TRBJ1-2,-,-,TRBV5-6,TGTGCCAGCAGCTGGGGTAGAGGGTTACAAGGCTACACCTTC,CASSWGRGLQGYTF
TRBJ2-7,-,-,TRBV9,TGTGCCAGCAACCCTTCCGGGACGTCCTCCTACGAGCAGTACTTC,CASNPSGTSSYEQYF
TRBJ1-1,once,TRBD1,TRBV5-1,TGCGCCAGCAGCTCCGGGACAGGGGGCACTGAAGCTTTCTTT,CASSSGTGGTEAFF
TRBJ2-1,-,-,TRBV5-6,TGTGCCAGCAGCTTACATAGGGGGGGAACGCAGTTCTTC,CASSLHRGGTQFF
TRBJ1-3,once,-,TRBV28,TGTGCCAGCAGTTTATCGGGACTTGGGGGAAACACCATATATTTT,CASSLSGLGGNTIYF
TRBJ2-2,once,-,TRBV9,TGTGCCAGCAGCTTAAGCCCTTTGAGGGCGGGGGAGCTGTTTTTT,CASSLSPLRAGELFF
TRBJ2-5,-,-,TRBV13,TGTGCCAGCAGCTTAGGCTCCAGGGGAAGGGGGACCCAGTACTTC,CASSLGSRGRGTQYF
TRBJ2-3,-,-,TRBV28,TGTGCCAGCAGCTCCCACGGGGTGCGTCCCACTTATTGGTATTTT,CASSSHGVRPTYWYF
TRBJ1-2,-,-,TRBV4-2,TGTGCCAGCAGCCAAGATCATCGGGGCAGCCTCCTAGCTAACTATGGCTACACCTTC,CASSQDHRGSLLANYGYTF
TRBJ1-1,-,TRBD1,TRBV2,TGTGCCAGCAGTGTTTGGACAGGGGAAACTGAAGCTTTCTTT,CASSVWTGETEAFF
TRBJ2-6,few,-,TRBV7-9,TGTGCCAGCAGCCTACCCAGAGACGGGGCCAACGTCCTGACTTTC,CASSLPRDGANVLTF
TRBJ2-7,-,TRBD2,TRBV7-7,TGTGCTAGCAGCCCCCAGCGGGGGGTCTCCTACGAGCAGTACTTC,CASSPQRGVSYEQYF
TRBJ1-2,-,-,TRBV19,TGTGCCAGTAGTATGGTAAAGTTCAATGGCTACACCTTC,CASSMVKFNGYTF
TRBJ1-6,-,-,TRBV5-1,TGCGCCAGCAGCCTAGACAGTTCGGCCTATAATTCACCCCTCCACTTT,CASSLDSSAYNSPLHF
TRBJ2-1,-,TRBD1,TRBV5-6,TGTGCCAGCAGCCGGACAGGGTCCTACAATGAGCAGTTCTTC,CASSRTGSYNEQFF
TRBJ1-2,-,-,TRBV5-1,TGCGCCAGCAGCGCACATCACAGGGCCCCCTATGGCTACACCTTC,CASSAHHRAPYGYTF
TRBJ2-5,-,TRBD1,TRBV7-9,TGTGCCAGCAGCCCCCGGACAGGACCTGGCCAAGAGACCCAGTACTTC,CASSPRTGPGQETQYF
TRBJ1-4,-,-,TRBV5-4,TGTGCCAGCAGCTTGAGGGCAAGAGGGCGGTTCAATGAAAAACTGTTTTTT,CASSLRARGRFNEKLFF
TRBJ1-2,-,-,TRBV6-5,TGTGCCAGCAGTTACGATGGGGGTGAGGGCTACACCTTC,CASSYDGGEGYTF
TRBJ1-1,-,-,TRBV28,TGTGCCAGCAGTTTATTCTCCCTTAACACTGAAGCTTTCTTT,CASSLFSLNTEAFF
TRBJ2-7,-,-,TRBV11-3,TGTGCCAGCAGCTTGGGTGTCGCCTACGAGCAGTACTTC,CASSLGVAYEQYF
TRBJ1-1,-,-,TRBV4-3,TGCGCCAGCAGCCTGATCCCAGGGGACACTGAAGCTTTCTTT,CASSLIPGDTEAFF
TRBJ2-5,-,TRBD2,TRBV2,TGTGCCAGCAGTGAAACTAGCGGGGGGGTGGAGACCCAGTACTTC,CASSETSGGVETQYF
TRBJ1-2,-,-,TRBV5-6,TGTGCCAGCAGCCGATCGGGGGGGCACCCCCTTGGCTACACCTTC,CASSRSGGHPLGYTF
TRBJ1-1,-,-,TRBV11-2,TGTGCCAGCAGCCCAGTAGGGGGGGTCACTGAAGCTTTCTTT,CASSPVGGVTEAFF